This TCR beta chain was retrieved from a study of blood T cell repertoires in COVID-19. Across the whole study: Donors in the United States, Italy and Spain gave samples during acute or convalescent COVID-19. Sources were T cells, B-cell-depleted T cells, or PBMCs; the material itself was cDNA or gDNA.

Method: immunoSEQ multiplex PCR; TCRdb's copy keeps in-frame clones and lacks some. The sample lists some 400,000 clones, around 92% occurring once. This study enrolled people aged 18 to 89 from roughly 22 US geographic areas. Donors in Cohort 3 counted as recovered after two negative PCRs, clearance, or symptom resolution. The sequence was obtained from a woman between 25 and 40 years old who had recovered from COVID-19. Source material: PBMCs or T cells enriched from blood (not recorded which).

The CDR3 bases are TGTGCCAGCTCACTAAAACAAACAGGGGTCACTGAAGCTTTCTTT. It codes for CASSLKQTGVTEAFF. The V gene is TRBV18, the J gene TRBJ1-1, with 7 bases matching TRBD1. Germline assignment: CDR1 KGHSH and CDR2 LQKENI. Unmatched junction bases numbered 9, after V lost 4 bases and J lost 4 bases. This CDR3 is built from 15 residues.